The clone carrying this T cell receptor beta chain was found a few times. The data belong to a study of T-cell memory formation after mild COVID-19. V shed 4 bases and J shed 7 bases, with 17 bases lying between them. The CDR3 totals 15 residues. Germline CDR1 and CDR2: MNHEY and SVGAGI. Each CDR3 protein gets one entry after TCRdb re-called the 5' RACE reads with MiXCR. The sample includes approximately 100,000 distinct CDR3 sequences, over 8.5% of them seen just once. Sequences were obtained from PBMCs or a T cell subset sorted from them (not recorded which). The V gene is TRBV6-5, the J gene TRBJ1-5; TRBD1 is a possible D gene (6 bases). The TCR sequence derives from a man aged 18 to 29 who had mild COVID-19 (a few samples of this study predate the infection). Cell type and time point are not known. The CDR3 region is CASSLLLGAGQPQHF. Here the CDR3 DNA reads TGTGCCAGCAGTTTACTCCTGGGGGCAGGACAGCCCCAGCATTTT.